This T cell receptor (beta chain) stems from a study of T cells in severe cutaneous drug reactions. About the research overall: Culprit drug assignment used the Naranjo algorithm and the ALDEN algorithm. Patients in acute or recovery stage gave blister fluids/cells and PBMC.

The iRepertoire multiplex PCR system with TCR subtype-specific primers built both bulk and single-cell libraries. TCRdb derives one entry per CDR3 protein from the multiplex PCR reads, leaving out DNA. The listing records some 9,900 distinct CDR3 sequences. The donors had carbamazepine-induced Stevens-Johnson syndrome or toxic epidermal necrolysis. Germline V gene sequence: CDR1 DFQATT, CDR2 SNEGSKA (reference sequence). CDR3 length: 14 amino acids. The clonotype originates from a human donor with Stevens-Johnson syndrome, a severe cutaneous drug reaction. The genes are TRBV20-1 and TRBJ2-5; TCRdb proposes TRBD2, but this gene call is untestable without DNA. Sequenced material: cells from a skin blister. The CDR3: CSAPRTSGSETQYF.